This TCR beta chain was observed in a study of T cells after yellow fever vaccination. Only a few counts were recorded for this clonotype. Its target is not known. Notes on the study in general: At under 98% for CD4 and 75% to 90% for CD8, most primary-vaccination clones showed up again after the booster.

From germline, CDR1 is SGHRS and CDR2 YFSETQ. V gave up 3 bases and J gave up 1 base, with 22 bases separating them. This CDR3 is built from 18 residues. Each CDR3 protein is one row after TCRdb ran MiXCR on the 5' RACE reads. This table holds fewer than 350,000 distinct CDR3 sequences, around 3.6% found once. This sequence was found in a man aged 18-30 years who received the YFV17D yellow fever vaccine. The sample in question was PBMCs, obtained on the day of the yellow fever booster vaccination. The chain is built from TRBV5-1 and TRBJ1-1, with D perhaps TRBD1 (6 bases). DNA for the CDR3: TGCGCCAGCAGCTCTCGGGGGGGGCTCCTGACGACGAACACTGAAGCTTTCTTT. Its protein product is CASSSRGGLLTTNTEAFF.